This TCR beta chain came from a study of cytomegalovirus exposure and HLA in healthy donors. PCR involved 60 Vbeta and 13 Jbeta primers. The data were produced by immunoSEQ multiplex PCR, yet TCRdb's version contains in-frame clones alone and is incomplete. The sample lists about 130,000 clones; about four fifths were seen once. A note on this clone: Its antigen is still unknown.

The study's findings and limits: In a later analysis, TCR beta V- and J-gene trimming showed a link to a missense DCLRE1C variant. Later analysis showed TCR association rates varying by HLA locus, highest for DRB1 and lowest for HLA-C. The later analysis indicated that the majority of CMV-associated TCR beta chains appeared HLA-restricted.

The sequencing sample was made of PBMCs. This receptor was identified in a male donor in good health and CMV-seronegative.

The CDR3 DNA is TGTGCCAGCAGCTCCTACACCGGGACAGGGGGGTACGAGCAGTACTTC. Amino acid sequence: CASSSYTGTGGYEQYF. The chain combines TRBV13 with TRBJ2-7, with 11 bases fitting TRBD1. This CDR3 is built from 16 residues. Germline CDR1 and CDR2: PRHDT and FYEKMQ (reference sequence). Trimming at V came to 4 bases and at J to 4 bases, leaving 9 bases not matched to a gene.